The rows below give T cell receptor beta chains drawn from one sample of a study of blood T cell repertoires in COVID-19. Sequenced by immunoSEQ multiplex PCR; TCRdb stores in-frame clones only, minus some. The sample consists of a few hundred thousand clones, about 90% of them appearing once. Sequenced input: PBMCs or T cells enriched from blood (not recorded which). Receptor source: a woman between 40 and 55 years old who had been exposed to COVID-19. CDR3s include the opening cysteine and the closing phenylalanine or tryptophan. The D gene is left open where the match is weak. Some rows have no size entry. The others give once, few or many, or a class for an expanded clone.

TRBD1	TRBV29-1	.	TRBJ2-1	CSVELDRGGEQFF	TGCAGCGTTGAACTGGACAGGGGTGGTGAGCAGTTCTTC
.	TRBV6-5	.	TRBJ1-5	CASSRVWTSNQPQHF	TGTGCCAGCAGCAGGGTTTGGACTAGCAATCAGCCCCAGCATTTT
TRBD1	TRBV4-1	once	TRBJ1-2	CASRPGTGAYGYTF	TGCGCCAGCAGGCCCGGGACAGGGGCCTATGGCTACACCTTC
TRBD1	TRBV27	.	TRBJ2-7	CASSPGTVVYEQYF	TGTGCCAGCAGTCCGGGGACAGTGGTCTACGAGCAGTACTTC
.	TRBV7-9	.	TRBJ1-2	CASSIRDDGYTF	TGTGCCAGCAGCATCAGGGATGATGGCTACACCTTC
.	TRBV5-1	once	TRBJ1-6	CASSPREGQDNSPLHF	TGCGCCAGCAGCCCCCGGGAAGGGCAAGATAATTCACCCCTCCACTTT
TRBD2	TRBV11-2	.	TRBJ2-3	CASSVNSGSADTQYF	TGTGCCAGCAGCGTTAATAGCGGGAGTGCAGATACGCAGTATTTT
.	TRBV27	.	TRBJ1-1	CASSLLPNTEAFF	TGTGCCAGCAGTTTACTACCAAACACTGAAGCTTTCTTT
TRBD1	TRBV7-9	once	TRBJ1-2	CASSIGDRAGYF	TGTGCCAGCAGCATCGGGGACAGGGCCGGTTACTTC
.	TRBV19	.	TRBJ1-2	CASSIEQQNYGYTF	TGTGCCAGTAGTATCGAGCAACAGAACTATGGCTACACCTTC
TRBD2	TRBV4-1	.	TRBJ2-3	CASSLIAGAGDTQYF	TGCGCCAGCAGCCTCATAGCGGGAGCTGGAGATACGCAGTATTTT
TRBD1	TRBV19	.	TRBJ1-2	CASSIVRTGGSDGYTF	TGTGCCAGTAGTATCGTCCGGACAGGGGGCTCGGATGGCTACACCTTC
TRBD1	TRBV7-8	.	TRBJ2-3	CASSNDRGDTQYF	TGTGCCAGCAGCAACGACAGGGGAGATACGCAGTATTTT
.	TRBV6-1	.	TRBJ1-3	CASSDPAGNTIYF	TGTGCCAGCAGTGACCCCGCTGGAAACACCATATATTTT
.	TRBV30	.	TRBJ1-3	CAGGRTGNTIYF	TGTGCCGGAGGAAGAACTGGAAACACCATATATTTT
TRBD2	TRBV14	.	TRBJ2-1	CASSQDSAGGNYNEQFF	TGTGCCAGCAGCCAAGATTCAGCGGGAGGTAACTACAATGAGCAGTTCTTC
TRBD2	TRBV3-1/TRBV3-2	.	TRBJ2-1	CASSKSGGRSYNEQFF	TGTGCCAGCAGCAAAAGCGGGGGCCGTTCCTACAATGAGCAGTTCTTC
TRBD1	TRBV30	.	TRBJ1-2	CAWNQRGQGAHGYTF	TGTGCCTGGAACCAGAGAGGACAGGGTGCACATGGCTACACCTTC
.	TRBV27	.	TRBJ1-1	CASSLMGGTEAFF	TGTGCCAGCAGTTTAATGGGGGGCACTGAAGCTTTCTTT
TRBD1	TRBV4-3	.	TRBJ1-6	CASSQDFGDRGNSPLHF	TGCGCCAGCAGCCAAGATTTCGGAGACAGGGGAAATTCACCCCTCCACTTT
.	TRBV7-2	once	TRBJ2-3	CASSLDRDTQYF	TGTGCCAGCAGCTTAGACCGGGATACGCAGTATTTT
.	TRBV5-5	.	TRBJ1-1	CASSLKGSTEAFF	TGTGCCAGCAGCTTGAAAGGGAGCACTGAAGCTTTCTTT
TRBD1	TRBV7-9	.	TRBJ1-2	CASSLEGTEAGYTF	TGTGCCAGCAGCTTAGAGGGGACAGAAGCTGGCTACACCTTC
.	TRBV7-8	.	TRBJ1-1	CASSAVGLEAFF	TGTGCCAGCAGCGCCGTGGGACTCGAAGCTTTCTTT
TRBD1	TRBV11-3	.	TRBJ1-2	CASSQGANYGYTF	TGTGCCAGCAGCCAGGGGGCCAACTATGGCTACACCTTC
TRBD1	TRBV11-2	.	TRBJ2-1	CASRNPGQGVPNEQFF	TGTGCCAGCAGAAATCCGGGACAGGGGGTACCAAATGAGCAGTTCTTC
.	TRBV28	.	TRBJ1-5	CASRAFDQPQHF	TGTGCCAGCAGGGCTTTTGATCAGCCCCAGCATTTT
.	TRBV13	.	TRBJ1-2	CASSSTGGATNYGYTF	TGTGCCAGCAGCTCTACCGGCGGCGCCACTAACTATGGCTACACCTTC
.	TRBV12-5	.	TRBJ1-2	CASGPGGTSLGNTGYTF	TGTGCTAGTGGGCCGGGAGGAACGTCGCTCGGTAATACGGGCTACACCTTC
.	TRBV29-1	.	TRBJ2-1	CSVGQGFYNEQFF	TGCAGCGTTGGGCAGGGCTTTTACAATGAGCAGTTCTTC
.	TRBV6-5	once	TRBJ1-2	CASSYSGGWGYTF	TGTGCCAGCAGTTACTCGGGGGGTTGGGGCTACACCTTC
TRBD1	TRBV30	.	TRBJ1-4	CAWMRDRGEKLFF	TGTGCCTGGATGCGCGACAGGGGGGAAAAACTGTTTTTT
.	TRBV28	.	TRBJ2-1	CASSGGLAASYNEQFF	TGTGCCAGCAGTGGGGGGCTAGCGGCCTCCTACAATGAGCAGTTCTTC
TRBD2	TRBV27	.	TRBJ2-7	CASSFYTSAPSYEQYF	TGTGCCAGCAGTTTTTATACTAGCGCACCTTCCTACGAGCAGTACTTC
TRBD1	TRBV7-3	once	TRBJ2-1	CASSLIGDRGYNEQFF	TGTGCCAGCAGCTTAATTGGAGACAGGGGATACAATGAGCAGTTCTTC
TRBD2	TRBV6-2/TRBV6-3	.	TRBJ2-7	CASSKRLAGAWEQYF	TGTGCCAGCAGTAAACGACTAGCGGGGGCGTGGGAGCAGTACTTC
.	TRBV9	.	TRBJ1-1	CASSPYLQSTEAFF	TGTGCCAGCAGCCCGTACCTACAGTCGACTGAAGCTTTCTTT
.	TRBV6-6	.	TRBJ1-3	CASSPLSGGLNTIYF	TGTGCCAGCAGCCCCCTCTCGGGGGGTCTAAACACCATATATTTT
TRBD2	TRBV2	once	TRBJ2-1	CASGGLAGFNEQFF	TGTGCCAGCGGGGGGCTAGCGGGTTTCAATGAGCAGTTCTTC